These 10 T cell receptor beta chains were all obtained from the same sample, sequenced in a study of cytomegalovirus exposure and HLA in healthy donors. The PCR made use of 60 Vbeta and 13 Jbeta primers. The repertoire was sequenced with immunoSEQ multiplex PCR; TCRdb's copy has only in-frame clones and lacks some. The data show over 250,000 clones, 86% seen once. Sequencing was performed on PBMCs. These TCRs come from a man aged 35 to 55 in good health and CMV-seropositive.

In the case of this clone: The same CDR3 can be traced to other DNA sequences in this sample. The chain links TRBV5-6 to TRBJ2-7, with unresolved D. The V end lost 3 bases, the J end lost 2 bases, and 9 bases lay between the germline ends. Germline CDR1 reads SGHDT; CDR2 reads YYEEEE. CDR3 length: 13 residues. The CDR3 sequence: CASSSGVAYEQYF. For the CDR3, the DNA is TGTGCCAGCAGCTCTGGAGTAGCCTACGAGCAGTACTTC.

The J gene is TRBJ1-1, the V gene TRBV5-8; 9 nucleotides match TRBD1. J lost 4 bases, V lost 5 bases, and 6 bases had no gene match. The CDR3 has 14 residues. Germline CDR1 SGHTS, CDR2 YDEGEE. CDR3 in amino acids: CASRKTGGITEAFF. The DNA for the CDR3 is TGTGCCAGCAGGAAGACAGGGGGTATCACTGAAGCTTTCTTT.

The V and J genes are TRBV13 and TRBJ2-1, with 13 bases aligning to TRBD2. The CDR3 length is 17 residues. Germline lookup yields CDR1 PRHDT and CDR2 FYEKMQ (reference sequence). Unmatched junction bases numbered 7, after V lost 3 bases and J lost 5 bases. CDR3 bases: TGTGCCAGCAGCTTTGAAACTAGCGGGAGGGCCAACAATGAGCAGTTCTTC. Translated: CASSFETSGRANNEQFF.

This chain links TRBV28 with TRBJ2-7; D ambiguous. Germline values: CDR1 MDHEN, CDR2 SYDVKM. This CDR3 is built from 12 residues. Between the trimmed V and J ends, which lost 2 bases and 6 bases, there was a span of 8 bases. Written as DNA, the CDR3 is TGTGCCAGCAGTTTAAACCTAGGCGAGCAGTACTTC. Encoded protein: CASSLNLGEQYF.

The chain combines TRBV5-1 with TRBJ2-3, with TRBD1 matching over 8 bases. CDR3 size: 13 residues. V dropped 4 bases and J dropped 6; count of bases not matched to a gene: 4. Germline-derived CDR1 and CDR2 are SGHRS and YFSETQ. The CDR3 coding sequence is TGCGCCAGCAGCAAGGACAGGGTTGATACGCAGTATTTT. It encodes CASSKDRVDTQYF.

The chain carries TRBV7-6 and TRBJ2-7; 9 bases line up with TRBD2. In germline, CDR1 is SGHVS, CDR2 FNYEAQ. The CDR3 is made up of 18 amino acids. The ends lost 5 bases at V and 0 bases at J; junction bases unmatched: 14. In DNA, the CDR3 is TGTGCCAGCAGCACCTCCTCCTCGCTAGCGGGGCCCTCCTACGAGCAGTACTTC. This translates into CASSTSSSLAGPSYEQYF.

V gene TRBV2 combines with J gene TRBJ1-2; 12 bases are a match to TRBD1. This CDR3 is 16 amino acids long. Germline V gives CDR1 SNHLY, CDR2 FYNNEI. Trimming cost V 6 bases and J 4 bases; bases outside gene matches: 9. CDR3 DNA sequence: TGTGCCAGCAGCGCCCCGGGACAGGGGGCGTCCTATGGCTACACCTTC. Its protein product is CASSAPGQGASYGYTF.

CDR3 nucleotides: TGTGCCAGTAGTCCAAGCGGAAATGAGCAGTTCTTC. It codes for CASSPSGNEQFF. J is TRBJ2-1 and V is TRBV19, with a tentative D call TRBD2 (5 bases). The CDR3 loop spans 12 amino acids. V was shortened by 5 bases and J by 7 bases, with 9 bases between the two germline ends. The germline V gene encodes CDR1 LNHDA and CDR2 SQIVND (reference sequence).

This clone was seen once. The CDR3 DNA reads TGTGCCAGTAGTATAGACCGGCGTGGGGGGGTCGGAGCTTTCTTT. Translation gives CASSIDRRGGVGAFF. This chain links TRBV19 with TRBJ1-1, with D perhaps TRBD1 (5 bases). There are 15 residues in the CDR3. Germline loops: CDR1 LNHDA, CDR2 SQIVND (reference sequence). V gave up 0 bases and J gave up 10 bases, with 18 bases separating them.

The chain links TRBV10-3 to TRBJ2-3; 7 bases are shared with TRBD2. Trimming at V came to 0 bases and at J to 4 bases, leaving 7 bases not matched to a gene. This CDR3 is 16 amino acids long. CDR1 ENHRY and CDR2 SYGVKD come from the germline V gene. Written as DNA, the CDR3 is TGTGCCATCAGTGAGTCGTTGGCGGGAGCCTCAGATACGCAGTATTTT. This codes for CAISESLAGASDTQYF.